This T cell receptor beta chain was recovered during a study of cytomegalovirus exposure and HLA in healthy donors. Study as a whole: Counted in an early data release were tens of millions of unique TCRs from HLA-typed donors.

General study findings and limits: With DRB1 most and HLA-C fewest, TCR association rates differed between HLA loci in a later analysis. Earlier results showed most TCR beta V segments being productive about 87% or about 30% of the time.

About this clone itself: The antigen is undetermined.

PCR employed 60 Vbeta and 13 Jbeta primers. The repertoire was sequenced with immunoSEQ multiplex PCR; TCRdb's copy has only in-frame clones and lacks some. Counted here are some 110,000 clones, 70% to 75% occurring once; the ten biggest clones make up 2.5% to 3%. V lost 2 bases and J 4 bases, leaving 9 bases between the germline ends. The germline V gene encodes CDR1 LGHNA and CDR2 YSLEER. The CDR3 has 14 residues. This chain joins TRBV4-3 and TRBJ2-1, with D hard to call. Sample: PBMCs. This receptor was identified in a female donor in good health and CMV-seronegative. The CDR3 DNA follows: TGCGCCAGCAGCCAACGAGACACTTACAATGAGCAGTTCTTC. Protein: CASSQRDTYNEQFF.